The clone carrying this T cell receptor (beta chain) was detected only once. Germline CDR1 is KGHSH and CDR2 is LQKENI. V lost 3 bases and J 2 bases, leaving 8 bases between the germline ends. The CDR3 loop spans 14 amino acids. This specimen belongs to a study of T cell changes during pregnancy in multiple sclerosis. Sequencing used immunoSEQ multiplex PCR; TCRdb keeps in-frame clones, though not all of them. Of roughly 35,000 clones listed, around 90% were seen once; the top ten hold over 0.45%. The starting material was CD4+ T cells from peripheral blood mononuclear cells, obtained after pregnancy. The chain links TRBV18 to TRBJ1-5, with D unresolved. The receptor was derived from a female donor with multiple sclerosis, enrolled in a pregnancy study. CDR3 sequence reads: CASSPGQGNQPQHF. The CDR3 DNA follows: TGTGCCAGCTCACCCGGCCAGGGCAATCAGCCCCAGCATTTT.